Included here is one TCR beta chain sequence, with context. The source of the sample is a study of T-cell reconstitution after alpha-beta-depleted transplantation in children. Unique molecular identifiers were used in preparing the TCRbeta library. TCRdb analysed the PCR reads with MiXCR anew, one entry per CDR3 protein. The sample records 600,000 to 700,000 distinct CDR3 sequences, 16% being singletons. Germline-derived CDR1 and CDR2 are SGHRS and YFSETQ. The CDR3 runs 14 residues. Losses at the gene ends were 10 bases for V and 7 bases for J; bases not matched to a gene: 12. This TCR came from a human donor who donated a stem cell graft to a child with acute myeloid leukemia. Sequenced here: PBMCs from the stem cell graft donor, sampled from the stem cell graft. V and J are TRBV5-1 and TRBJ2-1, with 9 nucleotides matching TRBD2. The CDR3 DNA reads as TGCGCCTGTCGTGCGGGGGGGGCCGGTAATGAGCAGTTCTTC. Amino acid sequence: CACRAGGAGNEQFF.